This entry concerns a single TCR beta chain. This entry comes from a study of blood T cell repertoires in COVID-19. About the study: The samples span acute and convalescent COVID-19 from the United States, Italy and Spain. PBMCs, B-cell-depleted T cells, or T cells provided the cDNA or gDNA that made up the material.

Authors' data handling: Using reference gene primer amplification, nucleated cell counts were estimated. Data came from immunoSEQ multiplex PCR; TCRdb stores just in-frame clones and leaves some out. V, J and clone size were drawn from that table, and D and trimming were deduced from the DNA. The data contain 140,000 or so clones, roughly three quarters of them singletons. V lost 3 bases and J lost 3, with 5 bases in between. CDR3 length: 12 residues. Germline V gene sequence: CDR1 WSHSY, CDR2 SAAADI. V usage is TRBV10-2 and J usage is TRBJ1-2; unclear D gene. The sample was peripheral blood. This receptor was identified in a man over 45 with active or convalescent COVID-19. The DNA for the CDR3 is TGCGCCAGCAGTGATGGAGACTATGGCTACACCTTC. It specifies CASSDGDYGYTF.